There are a few counts of the clone carrying this T cell receptor beta chain. The junction does not match germline at one end; this may be a read error. A J-beta primer mix and a sample-barcoded 5' primer were used in a second PCR of roughly 6 to 11 cycles. The authors tagged each cDNA molecule using a template-switch adaptor with 12 random nucleotides. Using its own MiXCR run on the 5' RACE reads, TCRdb lists one record per CDR3 protein. The table lists hundreds of thousands of distinct CDR3 sequences, about 28% of them singletons, with 17% in the top ten. This record comes from a study of blood T cells in healthy people across ages. Specimen: blood. The receptor's source is a woman older than 75 in good health.

CDR3 DNA: TGTGCTAGCAGCCAAGGGACAGGGGGGTTTGGTGGCTACACCTTC. As protein: CASSQGTGGFGGYTF. The chain uses TRBV3-1 and TRBJ1-2; 11 bases are a match to TRBD1. The V gene's germline CDR1 is LGHDT and CDR2 YNNKEL (reference sequence). This CDR3 comprises 15 residues. The full variable domain, rest sourced from reference TRBV3-1 and TRBJ1-2, is DTAVSQTPKYLVTQMGNDKSIKCEQNLGHDTMYWYKQDSKKFLKIMFSYNNKELIINETVPNRFSPKSPDKAHLNLHINSLELGDSAVYFCASSQGTGGFGGYTFGSGTRLTVV.